A single sample is the source of the 13 T cell receptor beta chains below, sequenced in a study of T cells expressing NK-cell markers. TCRdb re-called the 5' RACE reads; every CDR3 protein appears as one record, without DNA. The sample includes hundreds of thousands of distinct CDR3 sequences. Source material: blood T cells: a sorted CD56 or NKG2C T cell subset, CD4+ or CD8+ T cells, or bulk PBMC T cells (not recorded which). All receptors come from a man aged 18-70 years in good health.

The chain links TRBV7-8 to TRBJ1-2. Germline V gives CDR1 SGHVS, CDR2 FQNEAQ. This CDR3 is 12 amino acids long. The CDR3 protein is CASSLDGIGYTF.

This chain uses TRBV25-1 with TRBJ2-1; TCRdb calls TRBD1, which cannot be checked without DNA. The CDR3 is 14 amino acids. In germline, CDR1 is MGHDK, CDR2 SYGVNS. This CDR3 is CASAPGGPTDEQFF. Drawing the rest from reference TRBV25-1 and TRBJ2-1, the complete variable domain is EADIYQTPRYLVIGTGKKITLECSQTMGHDKMYWYQQDPGMELHLIHYSYGVNSTEKGDLSSESTVSRIRTEHFPLTLESARPSHTSQYLCASAPGGPTDEQFFGPGTRLTVL.

This sequence joins TRBV4-2 and TRBJ2-4; the TCRdb call, TRBD1, lacks DNA for checking. From germline, CDR1 is LGHNA and CDR2 YNFKEQ. The CDR3 extends over 19 amino acids. CDR3 region: CASSQGPGTGGAAKNIQYF.

The chain couples TRBV3-1 to TRBJ2-3. The V gene's germline CDR1 is LGHDT and CDR2 YNNKEL (reference sequence). The CDR3 runs to 15 residues. Here the CDR3 reads CASSQRKTGTDTQYF.

The J gene is TRBJ1-5, the V gene TRBV14; the TRBD1 assignment by TCRdb is unverifiable without DNA. CDR1 and CDR2 from the germline V gene are SGHDN and FVKESK. CDR3 length: 11 amino acids. The CDR3 sequence is CASSPDRGEHF.

The chain employs TRBV7-8 and TRBJ2-2; TCRdb gives TRBD1 as the D gene, but with no DNA this cannot be confirmed. The CDR3 loop spans 17 amino acids. Germline V gene data show CDR1 as SGHVS and CDR2 as FQNEAQ. This CDR3 is CASSLLTGTHNTGELFF. Based on the CDR3 plus reference TRBV7-8 and TRBJ2-2, the full variable domain is GAGVSQSPRYKVAKRGQDVALRCDPISGHVSLFWYQQALGQGPEFLTYFQNEAQLDKSGLPSDRFFAERPEGSVSTLKIQRTQQEDSAVYLCASSLLTGTHNTGELFFGEGSRLTVL.

The CDR3 loop is CASSFGTAQETQYF. The chain recombines TRBV5-1 with TRBJ2-5; lacking DNA, the TRBD1 call made by TCRdb goes unchecked. CDR3 size: 14 residues. Looked up from germline, CDR1 is SGHRS and CDR2 is YFSETQ.

The V gene is TRBV18, the J gene TRBJ1-1. CDR3 length equals 16 residues. The germline V gene encodes CDR1 KGHSH and CDR2 LQKENI. The CDR3 sequence is CASSPRQALTYTEAFF.

The chain uses TRBV18 and TRBJ2-6. The CDR3 is 16 amino acids. The germline V gene encodes CDR1 KGHSH and CDR2 LQKENI. This CDR3 reads CASSLHKDSGANVLTF.

This chain links TRBV20-1 with TRBJ2-7; the D call from TCRdb, TRBD1, cannot be confirmed without DNA. Germline lookup yields CDR1 DFQATT and CDR2 SNEGSKA (reference sequence). The CDR3 covers 15 residues. Here the CDR3 reads CSARSGTDLYYEQYF.

This chain connects TRBV12-3 or TRBV12-4 to TRBJ1-4. This CDR3 comprises 15 residues. The CDR3 loop reads CASSLSGVVREKLFF.

The chain employs TRBV5-1 and TRBJ1-1; absent DNA, TCRdb's TRBD1 call cannot be checked. The CDR3 runs 18 residues. From germline, CDR1 is SGHRS and CDR2 YFSETQ. Here the CDR3 reads CASSLGDSTTRRSTEAFF.

The chain carries TRBV29-1 and TRBJ2-3. The CDR3 runs to 14 residues. Germline CDR1 reads SQVTM; CDR2 reads ANQGSEA. The chain's CDR3 is CSIRQSRPTDTQYF.